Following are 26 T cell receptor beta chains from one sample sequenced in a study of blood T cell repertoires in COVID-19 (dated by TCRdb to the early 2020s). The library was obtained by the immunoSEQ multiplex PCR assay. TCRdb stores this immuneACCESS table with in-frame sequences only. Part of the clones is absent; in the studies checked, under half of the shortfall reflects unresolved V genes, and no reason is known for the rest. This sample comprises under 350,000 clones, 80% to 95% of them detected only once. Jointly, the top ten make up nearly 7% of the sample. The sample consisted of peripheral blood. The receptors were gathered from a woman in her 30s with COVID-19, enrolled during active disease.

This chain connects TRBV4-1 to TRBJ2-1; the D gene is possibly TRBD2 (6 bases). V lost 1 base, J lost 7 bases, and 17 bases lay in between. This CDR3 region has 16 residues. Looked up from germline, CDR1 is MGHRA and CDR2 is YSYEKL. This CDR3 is CASSQGLAGRANEQFF. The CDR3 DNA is TGCGCCAGCAGCCAAGGGCTGGCGGGAAGGGCAAATGAGCAGTTCTTC.

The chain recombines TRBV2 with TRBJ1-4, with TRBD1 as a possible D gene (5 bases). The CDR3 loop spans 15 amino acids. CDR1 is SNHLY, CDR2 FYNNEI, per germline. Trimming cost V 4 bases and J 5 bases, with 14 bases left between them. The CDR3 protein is CASSVGDSLNEKLFF. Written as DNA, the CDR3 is TGTGCCAGCAGTGTAGGCGACAGCCTAAATGAAAAACTGTTTTTT.

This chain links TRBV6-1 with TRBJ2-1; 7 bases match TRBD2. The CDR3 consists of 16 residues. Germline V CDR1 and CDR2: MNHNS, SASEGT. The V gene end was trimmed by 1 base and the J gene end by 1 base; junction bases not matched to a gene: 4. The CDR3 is CASSEGAGGSYNEQFF. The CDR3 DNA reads TGTGCCAGCAGTGAAGGTGCCGGGGGGTCCTACAATGAGCAGTTCTTC.

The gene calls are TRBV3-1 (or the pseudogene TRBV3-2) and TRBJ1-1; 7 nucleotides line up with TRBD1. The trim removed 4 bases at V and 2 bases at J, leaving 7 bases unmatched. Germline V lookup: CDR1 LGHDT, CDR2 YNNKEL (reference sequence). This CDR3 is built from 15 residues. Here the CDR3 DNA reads TGTGCCAGCAGCCTCCGACAGGGAGGAAACACTGAAGCTTTCTTT. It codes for CASSLRQGGNTEAFF.

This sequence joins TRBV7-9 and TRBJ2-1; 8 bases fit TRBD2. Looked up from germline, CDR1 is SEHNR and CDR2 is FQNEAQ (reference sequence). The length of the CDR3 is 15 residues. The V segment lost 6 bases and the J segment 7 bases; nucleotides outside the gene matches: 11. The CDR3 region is CASRESGGLWNEQFF. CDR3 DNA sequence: TGTGCCAGCAGGGAAAGCGGGGGTCTATGGAATGAGCAGTTCTTC.

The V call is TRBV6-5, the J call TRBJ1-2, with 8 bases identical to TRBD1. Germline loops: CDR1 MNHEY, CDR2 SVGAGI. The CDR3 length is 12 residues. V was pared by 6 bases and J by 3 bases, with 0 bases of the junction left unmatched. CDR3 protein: CASRQGDYGYTF. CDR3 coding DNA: TGTGCCAGCAGACAGGGGGACTATGGCTACACCTTC.

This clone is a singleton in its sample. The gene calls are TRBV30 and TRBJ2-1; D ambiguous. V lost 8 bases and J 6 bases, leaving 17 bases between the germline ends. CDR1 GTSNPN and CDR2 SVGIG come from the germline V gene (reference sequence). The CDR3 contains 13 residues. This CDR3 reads CAPDWVRSNEQFF. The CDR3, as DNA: TGTGCCCCTGACTGGGTGAGGAGCAATGAGCAGTTCTTC.

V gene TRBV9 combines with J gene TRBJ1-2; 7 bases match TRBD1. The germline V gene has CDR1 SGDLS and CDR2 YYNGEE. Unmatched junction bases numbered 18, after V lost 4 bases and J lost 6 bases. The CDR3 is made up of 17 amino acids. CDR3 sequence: CASSPRLVDRVGDGYTF. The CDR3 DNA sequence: TGTGCCAGCAGCCCCCGTTTGGTAGACAGGGTTGGAGATGGCTACACCTTC.

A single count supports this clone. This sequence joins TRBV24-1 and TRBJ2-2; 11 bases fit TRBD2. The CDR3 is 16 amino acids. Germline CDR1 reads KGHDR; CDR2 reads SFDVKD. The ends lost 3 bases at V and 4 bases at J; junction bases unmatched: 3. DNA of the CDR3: TGTGCCACCAGTGATACTAGCGGGAGAGGCACCGGGGAGCTGTTTTTT. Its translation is CATSDTSGRGTGELFF.

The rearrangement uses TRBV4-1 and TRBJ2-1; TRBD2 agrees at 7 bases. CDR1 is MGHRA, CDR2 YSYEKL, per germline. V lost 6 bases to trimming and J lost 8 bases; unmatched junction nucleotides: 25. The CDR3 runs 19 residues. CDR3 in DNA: TGCGCCAGCAGGCGTACCGGGGCCAAAGGGAGGGGTGGCGTGGATGAGCAGTTCTTC. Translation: CASRRTGAKGRGGVDEQFF.

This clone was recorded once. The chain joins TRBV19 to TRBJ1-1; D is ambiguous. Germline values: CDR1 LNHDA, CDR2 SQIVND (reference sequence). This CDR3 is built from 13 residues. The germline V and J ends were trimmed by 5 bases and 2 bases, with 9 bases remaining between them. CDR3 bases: TGTGCCAGTAGTCCAAGCCCAAACACTGAAGCTTTCTTT. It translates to CASSPSPNTEAFF.

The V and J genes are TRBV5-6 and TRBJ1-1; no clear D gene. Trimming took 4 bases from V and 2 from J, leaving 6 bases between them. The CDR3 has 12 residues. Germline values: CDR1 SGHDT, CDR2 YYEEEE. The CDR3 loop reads CASSRSNTEAFF. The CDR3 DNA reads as TGTGCCAGCAGCCGCAGTAACACTGAAGCTTTCTTT.

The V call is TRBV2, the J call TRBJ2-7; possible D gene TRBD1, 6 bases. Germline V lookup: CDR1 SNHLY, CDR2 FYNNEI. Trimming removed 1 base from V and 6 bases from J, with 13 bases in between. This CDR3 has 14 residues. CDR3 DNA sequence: TGTGCCAGCAGTGAAGGGCTACAGGGTCGCGAGCAGTACTTC. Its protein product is CASSEGLQGREQYF.

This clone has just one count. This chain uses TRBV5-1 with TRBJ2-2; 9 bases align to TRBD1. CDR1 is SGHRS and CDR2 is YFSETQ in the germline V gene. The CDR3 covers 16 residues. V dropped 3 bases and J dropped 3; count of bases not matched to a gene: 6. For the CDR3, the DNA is TGCGCCAGCAGCTCCCGGGACAGGGTAGACACCGGGGAGCTGTTTTTT. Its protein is CASSSRDRVDTGELFF.

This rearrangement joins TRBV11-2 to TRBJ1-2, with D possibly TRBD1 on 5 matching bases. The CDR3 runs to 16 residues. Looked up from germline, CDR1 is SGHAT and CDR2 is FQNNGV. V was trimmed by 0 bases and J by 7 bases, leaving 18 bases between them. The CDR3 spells CASSLDLARVWGGYTF. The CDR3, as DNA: TGTGCCAGCAGCTTAGATCTTGCCAGGGTTTGGGGTGGCTACACCTTC.

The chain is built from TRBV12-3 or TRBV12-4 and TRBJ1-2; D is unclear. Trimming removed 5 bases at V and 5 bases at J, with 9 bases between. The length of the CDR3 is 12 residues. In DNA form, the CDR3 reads TGTGCCAGCAGTACCAACAGATATGGCTACACCTTC. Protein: CASSTNRYGYTF.

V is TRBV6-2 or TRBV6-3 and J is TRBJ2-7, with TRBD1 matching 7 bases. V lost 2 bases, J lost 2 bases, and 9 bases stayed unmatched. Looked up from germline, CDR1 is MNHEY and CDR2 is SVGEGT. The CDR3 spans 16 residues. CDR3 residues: CASSYRQGRFTYEQYF. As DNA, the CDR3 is TGTGCCAGCAGTTACCGACAGGGCAGGTTCACCTACGAGCAGTACTTC.

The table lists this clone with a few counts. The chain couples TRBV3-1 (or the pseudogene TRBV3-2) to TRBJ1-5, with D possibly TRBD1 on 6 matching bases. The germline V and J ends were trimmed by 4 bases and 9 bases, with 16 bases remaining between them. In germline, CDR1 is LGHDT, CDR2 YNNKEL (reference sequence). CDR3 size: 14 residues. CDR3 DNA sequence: TGTGCCAGCAGCCTTAATCAGGGGATTGGGCCCCAGCATTTT. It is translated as CASSLNQGIGPQHF.

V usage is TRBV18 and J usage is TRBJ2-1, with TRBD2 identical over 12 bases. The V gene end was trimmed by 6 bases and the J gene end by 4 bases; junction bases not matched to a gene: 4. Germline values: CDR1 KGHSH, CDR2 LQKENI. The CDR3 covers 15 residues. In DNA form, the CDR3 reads TGTGCCAGCTCGCGGACTAGCGGGACATACAATGAGCAGTTCTTC. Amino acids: CASSRTSGTYNEQFF.

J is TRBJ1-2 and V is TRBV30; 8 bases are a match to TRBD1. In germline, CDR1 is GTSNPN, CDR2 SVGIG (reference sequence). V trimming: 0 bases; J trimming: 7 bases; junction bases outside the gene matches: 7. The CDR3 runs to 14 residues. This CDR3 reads CAWSVISGGLGYTF. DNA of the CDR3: TGTGCCTGGAGTGTAATTTCAGGGGGCCTTGGCTACACCTTC.

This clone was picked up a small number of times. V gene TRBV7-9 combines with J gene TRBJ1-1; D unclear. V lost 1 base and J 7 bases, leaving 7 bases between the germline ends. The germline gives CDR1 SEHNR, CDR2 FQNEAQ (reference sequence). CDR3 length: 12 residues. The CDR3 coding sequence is TGTGCCAGCAGCTTAGGGGCGATTGAAGCTTTCTTT. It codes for CASSLGAIEAFF.

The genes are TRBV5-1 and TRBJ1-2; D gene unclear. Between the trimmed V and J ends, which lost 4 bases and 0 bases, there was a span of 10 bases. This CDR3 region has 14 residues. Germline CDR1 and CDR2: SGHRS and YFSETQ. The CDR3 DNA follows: TGCGCCAGCAGCCTGGGGAGATCTAACTATGGCTACACCTTC. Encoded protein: CASSLGRSNYGYTF.

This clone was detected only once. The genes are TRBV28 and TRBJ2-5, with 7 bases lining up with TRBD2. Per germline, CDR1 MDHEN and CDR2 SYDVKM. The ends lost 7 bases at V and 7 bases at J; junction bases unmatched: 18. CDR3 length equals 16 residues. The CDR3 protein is CASTPGGSAGSGTQYF. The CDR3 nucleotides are TGTGCCAGCACCCCCGGGGGGTCGGCAGGGAGTGGGACCCAGTACTTC.

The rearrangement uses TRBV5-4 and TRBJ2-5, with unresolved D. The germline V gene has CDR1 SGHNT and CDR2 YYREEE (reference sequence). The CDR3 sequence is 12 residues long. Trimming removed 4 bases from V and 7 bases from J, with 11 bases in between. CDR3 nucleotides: TGTGCCAGCAGCGCCCGGGTTGGGACCCAGTACTTC. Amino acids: CASSARVGTQYF. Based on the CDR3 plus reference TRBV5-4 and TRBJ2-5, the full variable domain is ETGVTQSPTHLIKTRGQQVTLRCSSQSGHNTVSWYQQALGQGPQFIFQYYREEENGRGNFPPRFSGLQFPNYSSELNVNALELDDSALYLCASSARVGTQYFGPGTRLLVL.

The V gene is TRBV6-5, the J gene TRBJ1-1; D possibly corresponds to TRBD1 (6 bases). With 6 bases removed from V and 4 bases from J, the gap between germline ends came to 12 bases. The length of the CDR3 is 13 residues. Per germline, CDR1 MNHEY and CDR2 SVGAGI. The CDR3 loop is CASRQGRLTEAFF. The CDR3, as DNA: TGTGCCAGCAGACAGGGAAGGCTCACTGAAGCTTTCTTT.

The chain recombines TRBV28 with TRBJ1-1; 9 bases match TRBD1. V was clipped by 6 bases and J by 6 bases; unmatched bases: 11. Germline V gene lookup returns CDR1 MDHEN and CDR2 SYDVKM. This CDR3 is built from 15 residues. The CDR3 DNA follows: TGTGCCAGCAGGAGGACAGGGGACCTCTTGTCTGAAGCTTTCTTT. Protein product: CASRRTGDLLSEAFF.